This T cell receptor beta chain derives from a study of T-cell reconstitution after alpha-beta-depleted transplantation in children (TCRdb year 2016). With respect to the entire study: T-cell immune reconstitution after TCRalphabeta/CD19-depleted allogeneic hematopoietic cell transplantation in children was quantitatively tracked in the study by means of TCR repertoire profiling. Results and caveats for the whole study, not just this receptor: Over the following months the frequencies of hyperexpanded clones went down, and after one year T-cell counts and TCRbeta diversity were mostly credited to newly produced T cells. In some patients, high TCRbeta diversity at day 60 was attributed to recipient T cells and intrathymic progenitors that had survived conditioning. About two months after transplant, the apparently early recovery of alphabetaT-cell counts reportedly depended on just several hundred clones that had expanded rapidly and came from non-depleted graft cells.

The sample's treatment or condition label is to be understood as: allogeneic hematopoietic cell transplantation with graft depleted of TCRalphabeta T cells and CD19 B cells. TCRalphabeta/CD19-depleted allogeneic hematopoietic cell grafts were given to the transplant recipients, all of whom were children. Concerning this clonotype itself: Its antigen remains unidentified. The input lacks base qualities; no much larger clone sits a single base away.

The V and J ends are trimmed by 2 bases and 0 bases, leaving 10 bases between them. The germline V gene provides CDR1 SGHRS and CDR2 YFSETQ. The cysteine opens and the phenylalanine closes a CDR3 of 15 amino acids. CDR3 DNA is the only sequence kept; it has 45 bases, read in frame from the first base. The library was made by PCR. Sequenced on an Illumina HiSeq 2500. TCR library preparation used molecular barcoding, with unique molecular identifiers applied to normalize quantification of the TCRbeta repertoire. TCRdb trimmed public reads at Q25 via fastp, called clones via MiXCR and kept in-frame beta chains. Every entry covers one CDR3 protein and lists the most common genes and DNA from its rows. This sample gives about 200,000 distinct CDR3 sequences in total; around 7% of them show up just once. In total, the top ten clones hold more than 5.5% of the sample.

The sequenced sample was PBMCs, obtained before TCRalphabeta/CD19-depleted stem cell transplant. The sequence came from a boy between 2 and 10 years old with acute lymphoblastic leukemia, due to receive a stem cell transplant. The chain is made from TRBV5-1 and TRBJ2-3, with no confident D gene call. The encoded CDR3 is CASSFGRFSTDTQYF. The sequence in DNA is TGCGCCAGCAGCTTCGGCAGATTTAGCACAGATACGCAGTATTTT. Supplemented by the reference TRBV5-1 and TRBJ2-3 proteins around the CDR3, the complete variable domain is KAGVTQTPRYLIKTRGQQVTLSCSPISGHRSVSWYQQTPGQGLQFLFEYFSETQRNKGNFPGRFSGRQFSNSRSEMNVSTLELGDSALYLCASSFGRFSTDTQYFGPGTRLTVL.